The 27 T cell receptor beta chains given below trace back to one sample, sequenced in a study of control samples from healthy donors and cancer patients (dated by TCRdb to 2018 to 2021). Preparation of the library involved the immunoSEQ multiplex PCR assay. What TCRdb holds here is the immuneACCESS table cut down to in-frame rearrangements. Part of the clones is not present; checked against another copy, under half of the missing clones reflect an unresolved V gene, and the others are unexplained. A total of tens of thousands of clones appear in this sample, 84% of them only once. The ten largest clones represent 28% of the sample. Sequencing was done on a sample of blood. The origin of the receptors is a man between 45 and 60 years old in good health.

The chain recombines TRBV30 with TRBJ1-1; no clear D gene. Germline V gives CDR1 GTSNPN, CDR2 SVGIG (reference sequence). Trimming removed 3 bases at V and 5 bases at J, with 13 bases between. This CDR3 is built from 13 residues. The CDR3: CAWSEELGTEAFF. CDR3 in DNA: TGTGCCTGGAGCGAGGAGCTAGGGACTGAAGCTTTCTTT.

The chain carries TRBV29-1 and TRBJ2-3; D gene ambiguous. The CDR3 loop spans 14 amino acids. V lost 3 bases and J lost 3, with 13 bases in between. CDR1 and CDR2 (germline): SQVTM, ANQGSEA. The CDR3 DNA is TGCAGCGTTGAGGTGCCCCTGGTGACAGATACGCAGTATTTT. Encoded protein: CSVEVPLVTDTQYF.

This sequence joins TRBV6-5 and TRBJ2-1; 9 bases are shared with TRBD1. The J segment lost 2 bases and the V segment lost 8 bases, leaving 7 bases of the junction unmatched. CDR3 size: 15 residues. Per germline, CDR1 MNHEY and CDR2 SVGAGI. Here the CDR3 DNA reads TGTGCCAGCTCCCCGGGACAGGGCGCCTACAATGAGCAGTTCTTC. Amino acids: CASSPGQGAYNEQFF.

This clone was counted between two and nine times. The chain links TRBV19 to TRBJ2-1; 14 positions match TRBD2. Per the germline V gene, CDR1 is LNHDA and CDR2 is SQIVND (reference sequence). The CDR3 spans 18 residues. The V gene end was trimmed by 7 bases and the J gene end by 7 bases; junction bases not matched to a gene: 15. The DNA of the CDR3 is TGTGCCAGTACGGCGACTAGCGGGGGGGCGCGGGTTTCTAATGAGCAGTTCTTC. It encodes CASTATSGGARVSNEQFF.

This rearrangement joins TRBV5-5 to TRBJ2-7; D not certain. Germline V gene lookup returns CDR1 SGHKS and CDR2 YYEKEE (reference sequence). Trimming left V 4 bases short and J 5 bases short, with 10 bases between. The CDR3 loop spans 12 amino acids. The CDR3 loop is CASSPKPHEQYF. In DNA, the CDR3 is TGTGCCAGCAGCCCAAAACCTCACGAGCAGTACTTC.

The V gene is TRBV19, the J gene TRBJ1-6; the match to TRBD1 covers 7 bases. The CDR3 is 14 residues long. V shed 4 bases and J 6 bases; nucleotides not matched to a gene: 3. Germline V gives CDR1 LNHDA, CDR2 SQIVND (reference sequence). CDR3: CASSKGALNSPLHF. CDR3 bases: TGTGCCAGTAGTAAGGGGGCGCTTAATTCACCCCTCCACTTT.

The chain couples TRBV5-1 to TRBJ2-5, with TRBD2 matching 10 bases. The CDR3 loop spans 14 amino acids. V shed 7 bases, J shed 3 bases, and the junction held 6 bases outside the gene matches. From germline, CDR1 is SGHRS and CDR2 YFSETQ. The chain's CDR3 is CASERTSGKETQYF. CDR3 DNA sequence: TGCGCCAGCGAAAGGACTAGCGGAAAAGAGACCCAGTACTTC. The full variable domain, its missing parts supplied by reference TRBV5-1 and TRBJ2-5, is KAGVTQTPRYLIKTRGQQVTLSCSPISGHRSVSWYQQTPGQGLQFLFEYFSETQRNKGNFPGRFSGRQFSNSRSEMNVSTLELGDSALYLCASERTSGKETQYFGPGTRLLVL.

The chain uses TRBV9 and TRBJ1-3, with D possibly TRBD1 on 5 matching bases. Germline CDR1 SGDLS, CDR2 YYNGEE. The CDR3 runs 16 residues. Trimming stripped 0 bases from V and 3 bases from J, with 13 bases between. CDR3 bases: TGTGCCAGCAGCGTAGGGATAAAGGGGCTTGGAAACACCATATATTTT. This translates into CASSVGIKGLGNTIYF.

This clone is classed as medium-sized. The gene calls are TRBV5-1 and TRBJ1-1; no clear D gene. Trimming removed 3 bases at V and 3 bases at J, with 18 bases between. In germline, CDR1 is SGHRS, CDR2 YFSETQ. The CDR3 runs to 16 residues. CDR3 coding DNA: TGCGCCAGCAGCTGGCCCAGCGGCGGGGATGACACTGAAGCTTTCTTT. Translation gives CASSWPSGGDDTEAFF.

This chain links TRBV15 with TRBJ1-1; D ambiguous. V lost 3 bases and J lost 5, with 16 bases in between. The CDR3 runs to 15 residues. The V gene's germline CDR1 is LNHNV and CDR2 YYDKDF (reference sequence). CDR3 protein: CATSSPSGWQTEAFF. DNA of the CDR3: TGTGCCACCAGCAGCCCATCGGGGTGGCAAACTGAAGCTTTCTTT.

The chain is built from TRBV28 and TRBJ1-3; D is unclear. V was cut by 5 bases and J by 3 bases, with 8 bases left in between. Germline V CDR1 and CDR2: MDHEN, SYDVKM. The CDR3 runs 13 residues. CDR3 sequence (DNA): TGTGCCAGCAGTCCACACGTTGGAAACACCATATATTTT. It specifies CASSPHVGNTIYF.

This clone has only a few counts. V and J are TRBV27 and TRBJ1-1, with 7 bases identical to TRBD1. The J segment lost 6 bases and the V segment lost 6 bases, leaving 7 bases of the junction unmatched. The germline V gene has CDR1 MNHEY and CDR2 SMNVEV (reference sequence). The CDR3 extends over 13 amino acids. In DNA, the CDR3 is TGTGCCAGCAGGCGCAGGGGGTGGTCTGAAGCTTTCTTT. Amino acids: CASRRRGWSEAFF.

The CDR3 region has the DNA TGTGCCAGCAGCGTACGTCTTAACTATGGCTACACCTTC. Protein: CASSVRLNYGYTF. The chain joins TRBV9 to TRBJ1-2; D uncertain. Per germline, CDR1 SGDLS and CDR2 YYNGEE. The V and J ends lost 1 base and 1 base respectively, with 5 bases between them. The CDR3 runs 13 residues.

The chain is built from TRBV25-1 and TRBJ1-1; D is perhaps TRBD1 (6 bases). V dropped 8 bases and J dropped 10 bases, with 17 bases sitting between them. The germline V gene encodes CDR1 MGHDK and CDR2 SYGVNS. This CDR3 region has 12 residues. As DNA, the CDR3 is TGTGCCAGCCTGGGTGGTAGGGGGTTAGCTTTCTTT. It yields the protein CASLGGRGLAFF.

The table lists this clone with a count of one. CDR3 sequence (DNA): TGTGCTAGTGGTTTGGGAGTTCTCGGGAACACTGAAGCTTTCTTT. Protein product: CASGLGVLGNTEAFF. This chain joins TRBV12-5 and TRBJ1-1; D is uncertain. This CDR3 spans 15 amino acids. Germline loops: CDR1 LGHNT, CDR2 FRNRAP. Trimming stripped 1 base from V and 1 base from J, with 10 bases between.

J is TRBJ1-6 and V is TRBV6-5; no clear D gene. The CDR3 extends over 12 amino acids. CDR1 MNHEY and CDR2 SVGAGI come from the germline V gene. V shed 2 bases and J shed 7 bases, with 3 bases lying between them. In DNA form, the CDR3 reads TGTGCCAGCAGTTACCTGAATTCACCCCTCCACTTT. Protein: CASSYLNSPLHF.

In nucleotides, the CDR3 is TGTGCCAGCAGCGCCCCCTCTCTAGGGGGGGGGCACAATGAGCAGTTCTTC. Its protein product is CASSAPSLGGGHNEQFF. The chain joins TRBV7-3 to TRBJ2-1; maybe TRBD2 (7 bases). This CDR3 contains 17 residues. Trimming pared 5 bases from V and 5 bases from J, leaving 22 bases between. Germline V gives CDR1 SGHTA, CDR2 FQGTGA.

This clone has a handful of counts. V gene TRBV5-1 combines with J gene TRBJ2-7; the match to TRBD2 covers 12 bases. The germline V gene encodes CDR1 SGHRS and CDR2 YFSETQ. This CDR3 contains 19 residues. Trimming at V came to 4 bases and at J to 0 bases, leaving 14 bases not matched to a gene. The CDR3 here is CASSLESGTSGRSSYEQYF. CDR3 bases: TGCGCCAGCAGCCTAGAATCCGGGACTAGCGGGCGCAGCTCCTACGAGCAGTACTTC.

CDR3 in amino acids: CASSFTGTEQYF. The CDR3 DNA is TGTGCCAGCAGTTTTACGGGGACCGAGCAGTACTTC. The V call is TRBV27, the J call TRBJ2-7; D might be TRBD1 or TRBD2, each matching 5 bases. V was trimmed by 3 bases and J by 6 bases, leaving 9 bases between them. This CDR3 comprises 12 residues. Germline V gene data show CDR1 as MNHEY and CDR2 as SMNVEV (reference sequence).

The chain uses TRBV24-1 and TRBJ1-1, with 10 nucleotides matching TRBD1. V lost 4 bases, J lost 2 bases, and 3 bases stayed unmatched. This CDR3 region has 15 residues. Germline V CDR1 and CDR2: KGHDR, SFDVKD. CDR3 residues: CATSDRDRGNTEAFF. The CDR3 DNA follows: TGTGCCACCAGTGACCGGGACAGGGGTAACACTGAAGCTTTCTTT.

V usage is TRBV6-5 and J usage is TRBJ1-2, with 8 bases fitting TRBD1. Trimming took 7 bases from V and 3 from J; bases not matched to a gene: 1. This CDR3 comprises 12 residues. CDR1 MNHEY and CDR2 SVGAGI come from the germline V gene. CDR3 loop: CASKTGDYGYTF. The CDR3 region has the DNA TGTGCCAGCAAGACAGGGGACTATGGCTACACCTTC.

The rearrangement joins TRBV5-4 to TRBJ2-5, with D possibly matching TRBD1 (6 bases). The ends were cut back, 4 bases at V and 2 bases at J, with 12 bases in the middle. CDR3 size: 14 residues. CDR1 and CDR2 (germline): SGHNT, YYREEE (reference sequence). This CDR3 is CASSPGQSQETQYF. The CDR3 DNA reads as TGTGCCAGCAGCCCCGGACAGTCTCAAGAGACCCAGTACTTC.

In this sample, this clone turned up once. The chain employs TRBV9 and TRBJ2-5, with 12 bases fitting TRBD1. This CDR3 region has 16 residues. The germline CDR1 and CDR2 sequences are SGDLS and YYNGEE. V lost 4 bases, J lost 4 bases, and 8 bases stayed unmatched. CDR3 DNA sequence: TGTGCCAGCAGCACCCGGGACAGGGGGCTGCGAGAGACCCAGTACTTC. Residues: CASSTRDRGLRETQYF.

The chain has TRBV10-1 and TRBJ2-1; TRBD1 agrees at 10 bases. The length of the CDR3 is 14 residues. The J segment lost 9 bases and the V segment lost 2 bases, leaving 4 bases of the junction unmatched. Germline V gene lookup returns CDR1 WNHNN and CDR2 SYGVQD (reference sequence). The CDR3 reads CASSEGQGGIEQFF. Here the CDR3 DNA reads TGCGCCAGCAGTGAGGGACAGGGGGGCATTGAGCAGTTCTTC.

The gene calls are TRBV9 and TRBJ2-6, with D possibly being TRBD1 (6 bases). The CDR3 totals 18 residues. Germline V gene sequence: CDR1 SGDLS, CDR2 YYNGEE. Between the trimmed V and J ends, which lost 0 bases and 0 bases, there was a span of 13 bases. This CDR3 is CASSVEGTRGSGANVLTF. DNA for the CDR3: TGTGCCAGCAGCGTAGAAGGGACACGAGGCTCTGGGGCCAACGTCCTGACTTTC.

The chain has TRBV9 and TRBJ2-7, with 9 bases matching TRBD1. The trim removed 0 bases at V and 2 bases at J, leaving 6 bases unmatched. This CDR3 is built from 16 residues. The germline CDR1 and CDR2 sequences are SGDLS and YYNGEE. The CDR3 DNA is TGTGCCAGCAGCGTAGATGGGACAGGGACACCCTACGAGCAGTACTTC. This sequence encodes CASSVDGTGTPYEQYF.

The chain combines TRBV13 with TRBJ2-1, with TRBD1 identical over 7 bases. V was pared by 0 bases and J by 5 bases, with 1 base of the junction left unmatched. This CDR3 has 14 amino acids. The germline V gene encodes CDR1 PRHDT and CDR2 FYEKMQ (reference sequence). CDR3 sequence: CASSLGTGNNEQFF. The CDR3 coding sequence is TGTGCCAGCAGCTTAGGGACAGGGAACAATGAGCAGTTCTTC.